One and the same sample provided the 12 T cell receptor beta chains below, sequenced in a study of shared clonotypes between healthy human individuals. Sequencing was performed with immunoSEQ multiplex PCR; in TCRdb, only in-frame clones are kept and a portion is missing. The sample lists fewer than 150,000 clones, around two thirds occurring once. The sample comprised memory CD8+ T cells sorted from blood. Subset: CD45RO+ cells pooled with CCR7-negative TemRA cells. The source of these receptors is a woman in her 30s in good health.

The gene calls are TRBV4-1 and TRBJ2-1, with D tentatively TRBD2 (6 bases). Germline CDR1 and CDR2: MGHRA and YSYEKL. Trimming took 0 bases from V and 7 from J, leaving 16 bases between them. This CDR3 has 16 residues. The CDR3 protein is CASSQEGYPGGNEQFF. In DNA form, the CDR3 reads TGCGCCAGCAGCCAAGAAGGCTACCCCGGGGGTAATGAGCAGTTCTTC.

The rearrangement links TRBV10-2 to TRBJ1-2; TRBD1 matches 9 bases. This CDR3 has 13 amino acids. Germline V gene data show CDR1 as WSHSY and CDR2 as SAAADI. Trimming at V came to 6 bases and at J to 5 bases, leaving 4 bases not matched to a gene. CDR3 sequence (DNA): TGCGCCAGCAGAGCCGGGACAGGGTATGGCTACACCTTC. This translates into CASRAGTGYGYTF.

The rearrangement uses TRBV29-1 and TRBJ1-6, with TRBD1 matching over 7 bases. Unmatched junction bases numbered 9, after V lost 7 bases and J lost 9 bases. The CDR3 is 13 amino acids. The germline gives CDR1 SQVTM, CDR2 ANQGSEA. DNA for the CDR3: TGCAGCGCCCTTCAGGGGGAGGGTTCACCCCTCCACTTT. Residues: CSALQGEGSPLHF. Variable domain in full (rest from reference TRBV29-1 and TRBJ1-6): SAVISQKPSRDICQRGTSLTIQCQVDSQVTMMFWYRQQPGQSLTLIATANQGSEATYESGFVIDKFPISRPNLTFSTLTVSNMSPEDSSIYLCSALQGEGSPLHFGNGTRLTVT.

A single count supports this clone. This rearrangement joins TRBV4-2 to TRBJ2-7; D possibly corresponds to TRBD2 (7 bases). The germline CDR1 and CDR2 sequences are LGHNA and YNFKEQ. The CDR3 consists of 18 residues. Between the trimmed V and J ends, which lost 2 bases and 0 bases, there was a span of 20 bases. The DNA of the CDR3 is TGTGCCAGCAGCCAAAGTTGGGGAGGGGGGAGAGACTCCTACGAGCAGTACTTC. It specifies CASSQSWGGGRDSYEQYF.

This chain links TRBV29-1 with TRBJ2-5; D may be TRBD1 (6 bases). Trimming removed 6 bases at V and 5 bases at J, with 10 bases between. Looked up from germline, CDR1 is SQVTM and CDR2 is ANQGSEA. The CDR3 covers 11 residues. The DNA of the CDR3 is TGCAGCGTACCGAGGGGGGAGACCCAGTACTTC. It codes for CSVPRGETQYF.

This chain joins TRBV7-9 and TRBJ2-5; 13 nucleotides agree with TRBD2. In germline, CDR1 is SEHNR, CDR2 FQNEAQ (reference sequence). The V gene end was trimmed by 5 bases and the J gene end by 5 bases; junction bases not matched to a gene: 17. The CDR3 spans 19 residues. The CDR3 DNA reads TGTGCCAGCAGCCCCAGTTGGCTACAGGGGACTAGCGGGACCGAGACCCAGTACTTC. It specifies CASSPSWLQGTSGTETQYF.

This chain uses TRBV6-1 with TRBJ1-5; D possibly corresponds to TRBD1 (6 bases). V was trimmed by 8 bases and J by 6 bases, leaving 20 bases between them. Germline V gene data show CDR1 as MNHNS and CDR2 as SASEGT. The CDR3 length is 15 residues. CDR3 nucleotides: TGTGCCAGCTCAGCGTCAGGGGATTTCATTCAGCCCCAGCATTTT. Translated, it gives CASSASGDFIQPQHF.

The CDR3 region has the DNA TGTGCCAGCAGCCAAGGGGGTAACTATGGCTACACCTTC. Residues: CASSQGGNYGYTF. The V and J genes are TRBV4-2 and TRBJ1-2; D remains ambiguous. In germline, CDR1 is LGHNA, CDR2 YNFKEQ. The CDR3 is 13 residues long. Trimming took off 1 base at V and 1 base at J, with 4 bases between the two ends.

The chain joins TRBV5-4 to TRBJ2-2; D could derive from TRBD1 or TRBD2 (6 bases each). Trimming left V 4 bases short and J 7 bases short, with 17 bases between. This CDR3 region has 15 residues. Germline V gives CDR1 SGHNT, CDR2 YYREEE (reference sequence). As DNA, the CDR3 is TGTGCCAGCAGCCTGATCGGGGGCGCGAGCGGGGAGCTGTTTTTT. Translation: CASSLIGGASGELFF.

V is TRBV5-1 and J is TRBJ2-1; no firm D call. The CDR3 runs 14 residues. Trimming shortened V by 5 bases and J by 2 bases, and 11 bases separated the two germline ends. Looked up from germline, CDR1 is SGHRS and CDR2 is YFSETQ. CDR3 DNA: TGCGCCAGCAGTAATGGCGCCCCCTACAATGAGCAGTTCTTC. It translates to CASSNGAPYNEQFF.

V and J are TRBV29-1 and TRBJ2-1; no firm D call. V gave up 4 bases and J gave up 0 bases, with 25 bases separating them. CDR3 length: 19 amino acids. Germline V lookup: CDR1 SQVTM, CDR2 ANQGSEA. The CDR3 sequence is CSVAWPLLPKVYSYNEQFF. CDR3 bases: TGCAGCGTTGCTTGGCCGCTACTCCCTAAGGTTTACTCCTACAATGAGCAGTTCTTC.

V usage is TRBV5-1 and J usage is TRBJ2-7; tentative D call: TRBD2 (7 bases). The CDR3 extends over 16 amino acids. V gave up 7 bases and J gave up 0 bases, with 20 bases separating them. Germline CDR1 SGHRS, CDR2 YFSETQ. CDR3 DNA: TGCGCCAGCGGCCGGGAGGTCTCAGGGGCCTCCTACGAGCAGTACTTC. Translated, it gives CASGREVSGASYEQYF.